The clone carrying this TCR beta chain was recorded many times. Donors ranged from roughly 6 to 90 years old and were healthy Caucasians in Russia. This record belongs to a study of blood T cells in healthy people across ages. Germline V gene sequence: CDR1 ENHRY, CDR2 SYGVKD. Trimming cost V 8 bases and J 2 bases, with 9 bases left between them. This CDR3 is 12 amino acids long. A second roughly 6 to 11 cycle PCR used barcoded and J-beta primers. Each TCR beta cDNA got a 12-nucleotide random molecular identifier. Each of the samples gave a minimum of 2.5 million paired-end reads that contained CDR3. TCRdb re-derived calls from the 5' RACE reads in MiXCR, one entry per CDR3 protein. The data show hundreds of thousands of distinct CDR3 sequences, about 52% seen once.

The source material was blood. The chain recombines TRBV10-3 with TRBJ1-2; D ambiguous. The sequence derives from a woman between 55 and 75 years old in good health. CDR3 region: CAIELPNYGYTF. The CDR3 DNA is TGTGCCATCGAACTACCCAACTATGGCTACACCTTC.